This TCR beta chain is drawn from a study of cytomegalovirus exposure and HLA in healthy donors. Study-level background: In an early release, HLA-typed donors contributed about 80 million unique TCR sequences. Study-wide results and caveats: A later analysis by the authors found several of the most significant clusters apparently linked to common viral pathogens.

About this clone: Its specificity is not known.

The V gene lost 1 base and the J gene lost 1 base, with 10 bases spanning the gap. The germline V gene has CDR1 LNHNV and CDR2 YYDKDF (reference sequence). There are 15 residues in the CDR3. The PCR made use of 60 Vbeta and 13 Jbeta primers. TCRdb's table, derived via immunoSEQ multiplex PCR, lists solely in-frame clones and lacks some. The data contain 100,000 to 150,000 clones, 81% of them singletons. The J gene is TRBJ1-2, the V gene TRBV15; D is possibly TRBD1 (6 bases). What was sequenced was PBMCs. The origin of this receptor is a woman aged 25-40 years in good health and CMV-seronegative. The CDR3 coding sequence is TGTGCCACCAGCAGAGTAAAACAGGGTAACTATGGCTACACCTTC. Translating it yields CATSRVKQGNYGYTF.